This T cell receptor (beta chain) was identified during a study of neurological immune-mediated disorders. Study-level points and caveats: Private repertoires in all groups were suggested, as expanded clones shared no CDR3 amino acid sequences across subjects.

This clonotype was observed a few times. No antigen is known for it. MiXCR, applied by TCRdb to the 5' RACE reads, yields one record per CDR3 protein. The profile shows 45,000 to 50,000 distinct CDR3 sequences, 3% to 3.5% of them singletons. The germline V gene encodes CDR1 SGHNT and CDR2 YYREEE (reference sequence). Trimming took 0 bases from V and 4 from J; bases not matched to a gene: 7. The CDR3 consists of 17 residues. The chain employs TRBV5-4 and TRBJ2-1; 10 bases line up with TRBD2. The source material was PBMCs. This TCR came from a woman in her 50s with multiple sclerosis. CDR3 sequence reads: CASSLVGLAGVYNEQFF. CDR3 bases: TGTGCCAGCAGCTTGGTTGGCCTAGCGGGAGTATACAATGAGCAGTTCTTC.